A selection of T cell receptor beta chains follows, all from one sample in a study of shared clonotypes between healthy human individuals. Using immunoSEQ multiplex PCR, the repertoire was profiled, and TCRdb retains in-frame clones only, with some absent. The data hold about 2.1 million clones, with 80% to 95% observed a single time. Sequencing was done on a sample of naive CD8+ T cells from PBMCs. The receptor set was obtained from a man between 18 and 29 years old in good health. Some clones in this sample may be carry-over from other donors' samples. CDR3s include the opening cysteine and the closing phenylalanine or tryptophan. A D gene is named only where the DNA matches it firmly. Size is stated for part of the rows, as once, few or many counts, or as a class when the clone is expanded.

NA	TRBV5-1	TRBJ2-7	NA	TGCGCCAGCAGCAATCCCACGTCCTACGAGCAGTACTTC	CASSNPTSYEQYF
NA	TRBV6-1	TRBJ2-2	TRBD1	TGTGCCAGCAGTGCCCCTACCGCCTGGACAGGTTTTCAGTTCGGGGAGCTGTTTTTT	CASSAPTAWTGFQFGELFF
once	TRBV30	TRBJ1-3	NA	TGTGCCTGGAGCGAGGGGGGCAGGGGAAACACCATATATTTT	CAWSEGGRGNTIYF
once	TRBV5-6	TRBJ1-1	NA	TGTGCCAGCAGTTGGGGGGTCTACACTGAAGCTTTCTTT	CASSWGVYTEAFF
NA	TRBV15	TRBJ1-4	NA	TGTGCCACCAGCAGCCACCGGGAGGTGGATGAAAAACTGTTTTTT	CATSSHREVDEKLFF
NA	TRBV28	TRBJ2-5	NA	TGTGCCAGCCGACCCTCCCGGGACCACGCTTACGGGACCCAGTACTTC	CASRPSRDHAYGTQYF
few	TRBV27	TRBJ1-5	TRBD1	TGTGCCAGCAGTTTCCGGGACAGGGGCAATCAGCCCCAGCATTTT	CASSFRDRGNQPQHF
NA	TRBV11-2	TRBJ2-7	TRBD1	TGTGCCAGCAGCTTCGGGACAGGGTCTATCTACGAGCAGTACTTC	CASSFGTGSIYEQYF
once	TRBV28	TRBJ2-3	NA	TGTGCCAGCAGCTCCATAGGGGCAGGGCCGGCCACAGATACGCAGTATTTT	CASSSIGAGPATDTQYF
NA	TRBV27	TRBJ2-7	TRBD2	TGTGCCAGCAGTATTAGGACTAGCCGGCACGAGCAGTACTTC	CASSIRTSRHEQYF
NA	TRBV13	TRBJ1-2	NA	TGTGCCAGCAGCTTAGGCCTCGAGGGAGAGCCGTATGGCTACACCTTC	CASSLGLEGEPYGYTF
NA	TRBV28	TRBJ2-5	NA	TGTGCCAGCAGTTTGGGCGGGACTTGGTCCGGCCGAGAGACCCAGTACTTC	CASSLGGTWSGRETQYF
NA	TRBV27	TRBJ2-3	TRBD2	TGTGCCACCTCCGGGGGGTACACAGATACGCAGTATTTT	CATSGGYTDTQYF
once	TRBV9	TRBJ2-1	NA	TGTGCCAGCAGCGTGAGAGGGGGGAGGGACCCCGGGTCGGATGAGCAGTTCTTC	CASSVRGGRDPGSDEQFF
NA	TRBV28	TRBJ2-5	NA	TGTGCCAGCAGTCCTCACTGGACAAGACAAGAGACCCAGTACTTC	CASSPHWTRQETQYF
NA	TRBV7-9	TRBJ2-7	NA	TGTGCCAGCAGCTTAAGCGCGGGACGGGACGAGCAGTACTTC	CASSLSAGRDEQYF
few	TRBV19	TRBJ1-5	NA	TGTGCCAGTACATCAGGGTTTCAGCCCCAGCATTTT	CASTSGFQPQHF
NA	TRBV27	TRBJ1-5	TRBD1	TGTGCCAGCAGTTTAACAGGGGGCCATAGCAATCAGCCCCAGCATTTT	CASSLTGGHSNQPQHF
once	TRBV7-3	TRBJ2-1	TRBD2	TGTGCCAGCAGCCTTCTAGCGGGAGGCGGCCTATTCGGGGATGAGCAGTTCTTC	CASSLLAGGGLFGDEQFF
NA	TRBV28	TRBJ2-4	NA	TGTGCCAGCAGTCAGATAGCTAGCCGGGGCATTCAGTACTTC	CASSQIASRGIQYF
NA	TRBV27	TRBJ2-1	NA	TGTGCCAGCAGTCTTATCGGGCTAGCGAGGGGGGATGAGCAGTTCTTC	CASSLIGLARGDEQFF
NA	TRBV11-2	TRBJ2-7	TRBD1	TGTGCCAGCAGCTCACAGGGGACCGTGGGCGAGCAGTACTTC	CASSSQGTVGEQYF
NA	TRBV25-1	TRBJ1-2	NA	TGTGCCAGCAGTGGGGACTCTCATATAGTCTATGGCTACACCTTC	CASSGDSHIVYGYTF
NA	TRBV28	TRBJ2-1	TRBD2	TGTGCCAGCAGTACAGGGACTAGCGGACACAATGAGCAGTTCTTC	CASSTGTSGHNEQFF
NA	TRBV5-8	TRBJ1-5	TRBD1	TGTGCCAGCAGCTCCAACAGGGGGCTCGGCAATCAGCCCCAGCATTTT	CASSSNRGLGNQPQHF
NA	TRBV6-1	TRBJ2-7	NA	TGTGCCAGCAGCGAAGCGCGGGTGGACAGGAGGGTCGAGCAGTACTTC	CASSEARVDRRVEQYF
once	TRBV28	TRBJ2-1	NA	TGTGCCAGCAGCCTAACTGGTCCCTACAATGAGCAGTTCTTC	CASSLTGPYNEQFF
NA	TRBV4-2	TRBJ2-3	NA	TGTGCCAGCAGCCAAGAACCCGGGGACACAGATACGCAGTATTTT	CASSQEPGDTDTQYF
NA	TRBV2	TRBJ2-2	NA	TGTGCCAGCACCCCCGGACAGGAGGGGTCCGGGGAGCTGTTTTTT	CASTPGQEGSGELFF
NA	TRBV27	TRBJ2-7	TRBD2	TGTGCCAGCACCGTCATAGGAACTAGCGGGAGTTCCTACGAGCAGTACTTC	CASTVIGTSGSSYEQYF
once	TRBV14	TRBJ2-3	TRBD2	TGTGCCAGCAGCTATGGACTAGCGGGAACAGATACGCAGTATTTT	CASSYGLAGTDTQYF
NA	TRBV13	TRBJ1-2	NA	TGTGCCAGCAGCGGACCTATTAACTATGGCTACACCTTC	CASSGPINYGYTF
NA	TRBV21-1	TRBJ1-4	NA	TGTGCCAGCAGCAATATTCGTTGTGAAAAACTGTTTTTT	CASSNIRCEKLFF
NA	TRBV19	TRBJ1-1	TRBD1	TGTGCCACCCATACAGGGGGGAACACTGAAGCTTTCTTT	CATHTGGNTEAFF
NA	TRBV30	TRBJ2-3	NA	TGTGCCTGGACCCAGGGGTCCACTAGCACAGATACGCAGTATTTT	CAWTQGSTSTDTQYF
NA	TRBV5-6	TRBJ2-5	NA	TGTGCCAGCAGCTCACTCATCACAGGGTATGGGGAGACCCAGTACTTC	CASSSLITGYGETQYF
NA	TRBV7-2	TRBJ2-7	NA	TGTGCCAGCAGCTTCAATCTTAACCGACGGAACTACGAGCAGTACTTC	CASSFNLNRRNYEQYF
NA	TRBV5-6	TRBJ2-1	TRBD2	TGTGCCAGCAGCGCGGGACTAGAGGGCAATGAGCAGTTCTTC	CASSAGLEGNEQFF
NA	TRBV25-1	TRBJ2-5	TRBD1	TGTGCCAGCAGTGACACAGGGGTCTCCGTCGAGACCCAGTACTTC	CASSDTGVSVETQYF
NA	TRBV5-4	TRBJ2-7	NA	TGTGCCAGCAGCCCAGGGTCAGGGCACGAGCAGTACTTC	CASSPGSGHEQYF
NA	TRBV11-2	TRBJ2-7	NA	TGTGCCAGCAGCTTTGGAGGGGGCGCGTACGAGCAGTACTTC	CASSFGGGAYEQYF
NA	TRBV28	TRBJ2-7	NA	TGTGCCAGCAGTTTATTGACAGGCTACGAGCAGTACTTC	CASSLLTGYEQYF
NA	TRBV28	TRBJ2-1	TRBD1	TGTGCCAGCAGTTTCCTCCAGGACAGGGGAACCGAGTACGGGCAGTTCTTC	CASSFLQDRGTEYGQFF
NA	TRBV6-1	TRBJ1-5	NA	TGTGCCAGCAGTGAATTCATGGGAGGAGGGAATCAGCCCCAGCATTTT	CASSEFMGGGNQPQHF
NA	TRBV5-1	TRBJ1-4	NA	TGCGCCAGCAGCCTAGGGGAGACTAATGAAAAACTGTTTTTT	CASSLGETNEKLFF
NA	TRBV19	TRBJ2-3	NA	TGTGCCAGTAGTTCCCCGTGGACAGTGGGCTACGCAGATACGCAGTATTTT	CASSSPWTVGYADTQYF
NA	TRBV7-9	TRBJ1-2	NA	TGTGCCAGCAGCTCTCACAGGGTTGGGGGCTACACCTTC	CASSSHRVGGYTF
NA	TRBV10-3	TRBJ1-2	TRBD1	TGTGCCATCACCTCAACAGGGGGCGAAGAAGATGGCTACACCTTC	CAITSTGGEEDGYTF